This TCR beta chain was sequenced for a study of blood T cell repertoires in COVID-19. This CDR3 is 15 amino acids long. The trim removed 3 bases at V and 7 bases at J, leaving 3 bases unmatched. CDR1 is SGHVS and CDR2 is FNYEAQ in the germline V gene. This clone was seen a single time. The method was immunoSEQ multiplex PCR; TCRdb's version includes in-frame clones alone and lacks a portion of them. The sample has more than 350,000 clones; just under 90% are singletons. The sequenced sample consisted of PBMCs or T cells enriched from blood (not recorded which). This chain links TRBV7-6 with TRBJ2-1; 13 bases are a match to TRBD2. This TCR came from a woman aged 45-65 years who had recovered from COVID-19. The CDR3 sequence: CASSFGLAGVNEQFF. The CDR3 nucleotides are TGTGCCAGCAGCTTTGGACTAGCGGGGGTGAATGAGCAGTTCTTC.